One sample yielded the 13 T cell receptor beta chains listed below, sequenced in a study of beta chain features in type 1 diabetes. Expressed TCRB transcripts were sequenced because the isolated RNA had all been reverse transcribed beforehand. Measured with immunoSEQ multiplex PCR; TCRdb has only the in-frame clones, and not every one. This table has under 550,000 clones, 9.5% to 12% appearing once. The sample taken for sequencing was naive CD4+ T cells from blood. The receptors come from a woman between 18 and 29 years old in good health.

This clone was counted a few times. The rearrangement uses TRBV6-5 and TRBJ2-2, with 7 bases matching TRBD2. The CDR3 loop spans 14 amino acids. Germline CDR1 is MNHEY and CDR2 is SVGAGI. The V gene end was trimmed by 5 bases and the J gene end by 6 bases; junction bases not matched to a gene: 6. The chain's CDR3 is CASSRTRGSGELFF. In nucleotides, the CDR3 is TGTGCCAGCAGTCGGACTAGAGGGTCCGGGGAGCTGTTTTTT.

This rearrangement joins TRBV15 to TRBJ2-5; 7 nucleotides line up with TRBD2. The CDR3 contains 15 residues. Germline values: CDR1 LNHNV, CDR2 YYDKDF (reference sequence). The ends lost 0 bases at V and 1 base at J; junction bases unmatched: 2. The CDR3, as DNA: TGTGCCACCAGCAGAGACCGACTAGCCCAAGAGACCCAGTACTTC. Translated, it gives CATSRDRLAQETQYF.

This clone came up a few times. CDR3 nucleotides: TGCAGTGCTAGGGGAAAGTCACCCCTCCACTTT. Its protein is CSARGKSPLHF. The chain carries TRBV20-1 and TRBJ1-6; D remains ambiguous. Between the trimmed V and J ends, which lost 3 bases and 10 bases, there was a span of 7 bases. Germline CDR1 is DFQATT and CDR2 is SNEGSKA (reference sequence). This CDR3 spans 11 amino acids.

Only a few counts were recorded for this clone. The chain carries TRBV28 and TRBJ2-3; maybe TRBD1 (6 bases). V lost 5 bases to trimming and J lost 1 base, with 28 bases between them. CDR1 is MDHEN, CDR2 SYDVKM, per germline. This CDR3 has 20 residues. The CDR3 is CASSNPGTYLGRTGTDTQYF. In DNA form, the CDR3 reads TGTGCCAGCAGTAATCCTGGGACATATTTGGGAAGGACTGGCACAGATACGCAGTATTTT. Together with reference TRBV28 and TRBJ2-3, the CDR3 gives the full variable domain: DVKVTQSSRYLVKRTGEKVFLECVQDMDHENMFWYRQDPGLGLRLIYFSYDVKMKEKGDIPEGYSVSREKKERFSLILESASTNQTSMYLCASSNPGTYLGRTGTDTQYFGPGTRLTVL.

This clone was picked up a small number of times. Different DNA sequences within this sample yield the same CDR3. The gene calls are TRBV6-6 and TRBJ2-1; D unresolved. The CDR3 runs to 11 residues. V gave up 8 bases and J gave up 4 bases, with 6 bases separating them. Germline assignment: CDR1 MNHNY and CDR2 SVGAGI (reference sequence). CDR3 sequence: CASSLYNEQFF. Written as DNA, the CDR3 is TGTGCCAGCTCCCTATACAATGAGCAGTTCTTC.

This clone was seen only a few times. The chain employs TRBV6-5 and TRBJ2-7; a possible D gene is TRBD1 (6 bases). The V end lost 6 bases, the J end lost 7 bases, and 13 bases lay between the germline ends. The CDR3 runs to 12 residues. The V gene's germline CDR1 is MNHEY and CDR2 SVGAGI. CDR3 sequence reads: CASSLDRAEQYF. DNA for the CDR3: TGTGCCAGCAGCCTGGACAGAGCAGAGCAGTACTTC.

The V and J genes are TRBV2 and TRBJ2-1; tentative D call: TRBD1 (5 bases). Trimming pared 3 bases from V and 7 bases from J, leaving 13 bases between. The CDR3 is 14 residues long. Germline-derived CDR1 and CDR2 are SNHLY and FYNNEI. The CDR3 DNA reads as TGTGCCAGCAGTGACAAGGGGCTTAGGAATGAGCAGTTCTTC. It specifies CASSDKGLRNEQFF.

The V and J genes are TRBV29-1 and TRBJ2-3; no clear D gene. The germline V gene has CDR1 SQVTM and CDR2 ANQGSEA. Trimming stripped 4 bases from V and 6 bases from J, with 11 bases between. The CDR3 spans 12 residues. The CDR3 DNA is TGCAGCGTTGGAACTGGCTCCGATACGCAGTATTTT. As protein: CSVGTGSDTQYF.

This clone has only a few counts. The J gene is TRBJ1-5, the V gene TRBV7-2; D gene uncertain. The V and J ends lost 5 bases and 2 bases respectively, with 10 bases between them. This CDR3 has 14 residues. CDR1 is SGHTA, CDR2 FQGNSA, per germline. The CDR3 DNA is TGTGCCAGCAGCCCTCGTCCGGGCAATCAGCCCCAGCATTTT. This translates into CASSPRPGNQPQHF.

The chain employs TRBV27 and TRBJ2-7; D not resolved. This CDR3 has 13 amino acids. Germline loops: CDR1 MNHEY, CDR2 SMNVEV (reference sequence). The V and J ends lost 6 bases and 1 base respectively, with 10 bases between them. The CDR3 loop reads CASRGNRSYEQYF. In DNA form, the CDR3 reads TGTGCCAGCAGGGGTAATCGTTCCTACGAGCAGTACTTC.

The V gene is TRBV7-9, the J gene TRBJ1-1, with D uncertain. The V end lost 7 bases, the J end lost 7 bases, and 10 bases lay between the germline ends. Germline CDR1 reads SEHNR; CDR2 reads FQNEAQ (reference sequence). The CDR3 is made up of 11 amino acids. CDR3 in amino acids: CASTRTGEAFF. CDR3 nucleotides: TGTGCCAGCACCCGGACGGGTGAAGCTTTCTTT.

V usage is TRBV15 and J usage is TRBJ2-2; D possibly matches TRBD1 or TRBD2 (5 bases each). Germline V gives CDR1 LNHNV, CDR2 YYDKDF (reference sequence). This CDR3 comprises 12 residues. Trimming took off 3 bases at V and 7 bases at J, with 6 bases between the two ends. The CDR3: CATSRRGGELFF. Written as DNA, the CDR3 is TGTGCCACCAGCAGGAGGGGCGGGGAGCTGTTTTTT.

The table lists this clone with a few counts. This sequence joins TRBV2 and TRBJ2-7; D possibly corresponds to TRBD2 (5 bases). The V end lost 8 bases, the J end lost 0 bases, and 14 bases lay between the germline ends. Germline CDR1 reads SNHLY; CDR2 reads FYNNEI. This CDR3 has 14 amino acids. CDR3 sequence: CASLLLRDSYEQYV. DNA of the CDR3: TGTGCCAGCCTCCTCCTCCGGGACTCCTACGAGCAGTACGTC.